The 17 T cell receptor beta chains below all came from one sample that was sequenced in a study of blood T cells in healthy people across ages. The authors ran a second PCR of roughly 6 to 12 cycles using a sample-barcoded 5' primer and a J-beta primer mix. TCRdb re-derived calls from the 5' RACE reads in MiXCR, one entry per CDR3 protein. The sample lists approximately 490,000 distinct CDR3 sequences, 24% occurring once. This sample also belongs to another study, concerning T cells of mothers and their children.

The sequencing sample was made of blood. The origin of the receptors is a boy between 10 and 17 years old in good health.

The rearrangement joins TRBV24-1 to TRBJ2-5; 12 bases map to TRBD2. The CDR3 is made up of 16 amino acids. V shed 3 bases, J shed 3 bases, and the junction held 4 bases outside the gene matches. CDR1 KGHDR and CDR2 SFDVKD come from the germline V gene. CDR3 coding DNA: TGTGCCACCAGTGATCCGACTAGCGGGAGCAAAGAGACCCAGTACTTC. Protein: CATSDPTSGSKETQYF.

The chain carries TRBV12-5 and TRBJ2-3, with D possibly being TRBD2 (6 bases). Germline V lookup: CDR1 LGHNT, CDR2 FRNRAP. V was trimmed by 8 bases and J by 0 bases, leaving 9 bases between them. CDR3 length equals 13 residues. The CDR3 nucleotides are TGTGCTAGTCGGCGGGGTAGCACAGATACGCAGTATTTT. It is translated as CASRRGSTDTQYF.

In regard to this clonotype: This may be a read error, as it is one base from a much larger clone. The CDR3 DNA follows: TGTACCAGCAGTTTTATAAGGCCGGGCCGGCCCTTAGCCAAAAACATTCAGTACTTC. Its translation: CTSSFIRPGRPLAKNIQYF. The chain couples TRBV28 to TRBJ2-4; D is uncertain. The length of the CDR3 is 19 residues. Looked up from germline, CDR1 is MDHEN and CDR2 is SYDVKM.

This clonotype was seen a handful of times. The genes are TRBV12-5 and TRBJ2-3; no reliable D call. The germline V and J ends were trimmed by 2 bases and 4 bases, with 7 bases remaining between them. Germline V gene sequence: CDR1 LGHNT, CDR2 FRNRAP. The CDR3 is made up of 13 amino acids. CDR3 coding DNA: TGTGCTAGTGGTTTGACCCTATCAGATACGCAGTATTTT. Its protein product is CASGLTLSDTQYF.

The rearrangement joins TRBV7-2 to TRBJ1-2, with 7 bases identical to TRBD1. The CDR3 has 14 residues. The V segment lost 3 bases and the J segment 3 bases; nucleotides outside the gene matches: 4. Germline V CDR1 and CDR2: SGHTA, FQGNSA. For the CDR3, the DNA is TGTGCCAGCAGCTTTCTCGGGACAGACTATGGCTACACCTTC. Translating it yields CASSFLGTDYGYTF.

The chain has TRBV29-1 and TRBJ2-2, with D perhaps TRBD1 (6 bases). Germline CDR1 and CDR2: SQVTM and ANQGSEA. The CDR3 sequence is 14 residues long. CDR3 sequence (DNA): TGCAGTATAGATGGGGGCGATGAGACCGGGGAGCTGTTTTTT. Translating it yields CSIDGGDETGELFF.

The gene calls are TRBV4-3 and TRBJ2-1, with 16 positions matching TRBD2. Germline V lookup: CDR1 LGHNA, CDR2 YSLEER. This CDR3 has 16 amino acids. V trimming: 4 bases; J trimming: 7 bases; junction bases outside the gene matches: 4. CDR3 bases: TGCGCCAGCAGCCCGTGGGGACTAGCGGGAGGGAATGAGCAGTTCTTC. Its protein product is CASSPWGLAGGNEQFF.

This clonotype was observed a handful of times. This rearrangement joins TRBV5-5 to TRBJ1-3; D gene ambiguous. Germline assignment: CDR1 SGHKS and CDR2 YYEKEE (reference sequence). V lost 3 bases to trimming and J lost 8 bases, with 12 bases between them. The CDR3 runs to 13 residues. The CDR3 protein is CASSYVLGDTIYF. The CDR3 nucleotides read TGTGCCAGCAGCTATGTTCTAGGTGACACCATATATTTT.

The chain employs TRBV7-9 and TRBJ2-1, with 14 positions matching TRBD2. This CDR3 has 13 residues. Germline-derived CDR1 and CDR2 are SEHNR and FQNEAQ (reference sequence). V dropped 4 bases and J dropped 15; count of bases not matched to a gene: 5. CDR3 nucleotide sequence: TGTGCCAGCAGCTCGGGACTAGCGGGGGATGGGTTCTTC. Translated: CASSSGLAGDGFF.

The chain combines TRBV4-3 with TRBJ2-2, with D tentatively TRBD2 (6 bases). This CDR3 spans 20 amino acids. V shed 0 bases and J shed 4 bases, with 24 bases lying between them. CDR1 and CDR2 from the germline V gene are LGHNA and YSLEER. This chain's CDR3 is CASSQDLGFRRERGTGELFF. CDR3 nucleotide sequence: TGCGCCAGCAGCCAAGATTTAGGGTTCCGTCGGGAGAGGGGCACCGGGGAGCTGTTTTTT.

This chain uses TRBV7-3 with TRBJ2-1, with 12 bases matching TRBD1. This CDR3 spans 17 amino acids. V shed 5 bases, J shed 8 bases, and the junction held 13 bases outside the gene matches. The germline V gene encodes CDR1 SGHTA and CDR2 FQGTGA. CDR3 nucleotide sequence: TGTGCCAGCAGCCGATTACATCCGGGACAGGGGGCTCATGAGCAGTTCTTC. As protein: CASSRLHPGQGAHEQFF. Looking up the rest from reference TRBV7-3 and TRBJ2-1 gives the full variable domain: GAGVSQTPSNKVTEKGKYVELRCDPISGHTALYWYRQSLGQGPEFLIYFQGTGAADDSGLPNDRFFAVRPEGSVSTLKIQRTERGDSAVYLCASSRLHPGQGAHEQFFGPGTRLTVL.

The CDR3 region is CASSEQGQSQETQYF. In DNA, the CDR3 is TGTGCCAGCAGTGAACAGGGGCAAAGTCAAGAGACCCAGTACTTC. This chain links TRBV25-1 with TRBJ2-5; D might be TRBD1 (6 bases). Germline CDR1 is MGHDK and CDR2 is SYGVNS. The CDR3 is made up of 15 amino acids. Trimming took off 2 bases at V and 2 bases at J, with 12 bases between the two ends.

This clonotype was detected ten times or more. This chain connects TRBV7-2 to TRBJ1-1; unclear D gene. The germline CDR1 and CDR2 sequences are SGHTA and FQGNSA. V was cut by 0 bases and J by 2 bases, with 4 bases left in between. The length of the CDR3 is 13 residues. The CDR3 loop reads CASSLARNTEAFF. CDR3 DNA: TGTGCCAGCAGCTTAGCACGTAACACTGAAGCTTTCTTT.

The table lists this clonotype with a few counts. CDR3 sequence (DNA): TGTGCCAGCAGCCCGGGACTAGCGGGAGTCAATGAGCAGTTCTTC. Translation gives CASSPGLAGVNEQFF. The V call is TRBV7-9, the J call TRBJ2-1, with 14 bases fitting TRBD2. Germline trimming cut 5 bases from V and 6 bases from J; bases unmatched to any gene: 3. The CDR3 has 15 amino acids. Germline V gene lookup returns CDR1 SEHNR and CDR2 FQNEAQ (reference sequence).

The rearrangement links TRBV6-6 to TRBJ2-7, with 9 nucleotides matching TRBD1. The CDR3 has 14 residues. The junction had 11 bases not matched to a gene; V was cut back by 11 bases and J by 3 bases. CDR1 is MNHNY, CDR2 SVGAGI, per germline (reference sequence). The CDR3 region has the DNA TGTGCCTCGTTGGCCGGGACAGGGTACTACGAGCAGTACTTC. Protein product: CASLAGTGYYEQYF.

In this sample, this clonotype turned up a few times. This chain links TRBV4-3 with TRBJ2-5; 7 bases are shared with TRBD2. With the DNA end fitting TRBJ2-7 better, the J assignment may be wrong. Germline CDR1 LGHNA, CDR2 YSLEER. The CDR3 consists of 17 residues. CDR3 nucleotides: TGCGCCAGCAGCCCCTCAACCGCGGGGGTTGAGGGATACGAGCAGTACTTC. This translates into CASSPSTAGVEGYEQYF.

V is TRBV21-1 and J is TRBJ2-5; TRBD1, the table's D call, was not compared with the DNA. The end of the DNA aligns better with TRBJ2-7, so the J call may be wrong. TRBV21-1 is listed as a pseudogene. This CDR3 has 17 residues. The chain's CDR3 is CASSKVWGTGERYEQYF. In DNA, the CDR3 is TGTGCCAGCAGCAAAGTATGGGGGACAGGGGAGCGATACGAGCAGTACTTC.